In its sample, the clone carrying this T cell receptor beta chain was seen a few times. What it binds is not known. CDR3 length: 16 amino acids. Germline CDR1 MNHEY, CDR2 SMNVEV (reference sequence). V gave up 2 bases and J gave up 3 bases; unmatched junction bases: 6. This entry is derived from a study of blood T cells in healthy people across ages. Combining a sample-barcoded 5' primer with a J-beta primer mix, a second PCR ran for about 7 to 12 cycles. Every cDNA molecule bore a tag from a template-switch adaptor containing 12 random nucleotides. TCRdb passed the 5' RACE reads through MiXCR, listing each CDR3 protein once. The sample includes more than 1,000,000 distinct CDR3 sequences, almost 25% seen only once; the top ten take approximately 0.79%. Whole-study findings and limits: Relative to aged donors, long-lived donors carried more naive CD4+ cells and displayed higher diversity. Older age coincided with a roughly linear decline in TCR beta diversity per million T cells.

This same sample was also part of a study on T cells of mothers and their children. From that paper: It was observed that no persistent microchimeric T cell clones could be detected.

V is TRBV27 and J is TRBJ2-7; 11 positions match TRBD2. The sample comprised blood. The sequence came from a girl under 10 years old in good health. Here the CDR3 reads CASSLEGTSGRYEQYF. The DNA for the CDR3 is TGTGCCAGCAGTTTAGAAGGGACTAGCGGTCGCTACGAGCAGTACTTC.